This TCR beta chain was identified in a study of T cell clones after liver transplantation. Study-level information: A pre-transplant mixed lymphocyte reaction with TCRbeta sequencing defined graft-donor-reactive clones followed in post-transplant blood. Pre-transplant mixed lymphocyte reactions yielded third-party-reactive TCRbeta sequences as comparators for graft-donor-reactive sequences. Apart from a few HCV-positive recipients, transplants were for non-autoimmune, non-viral reasons.

Between the trimmed V and J ends, which lost 5 bases and 1 base, there was a span of 10 bases. Germline-derived CDR1 and CDR2 are MNHEY and SMNVEV (reference sequence). The CDR3 totals 14 residues. To note about this clone: The target antigen is unknown.

Broader study findings: Conclusions were preliminary, with small, heterogeneous patient groups.

Sequencing used immunoSEQ multiplex PCR; TCRdb keeps in-frame clones, though not all of them. Found here are some 75,000 clones, about four fifths of them singletons; the top ten hold approximately 0.6%. The rearrangement joins TRBV27 to TRBJ2-3; D gene ambiguous. The receptor was isolated from a human donor who received a liver transplant. The specimen was CD4+ T cells from blood, collected before liver transplant. DNA for the CDR3: TGTGCCAGCAGTCCAGGTTATCGCACAGATACGCAGTATTTT. Amino acids: CASSPGYRTDTQYF.